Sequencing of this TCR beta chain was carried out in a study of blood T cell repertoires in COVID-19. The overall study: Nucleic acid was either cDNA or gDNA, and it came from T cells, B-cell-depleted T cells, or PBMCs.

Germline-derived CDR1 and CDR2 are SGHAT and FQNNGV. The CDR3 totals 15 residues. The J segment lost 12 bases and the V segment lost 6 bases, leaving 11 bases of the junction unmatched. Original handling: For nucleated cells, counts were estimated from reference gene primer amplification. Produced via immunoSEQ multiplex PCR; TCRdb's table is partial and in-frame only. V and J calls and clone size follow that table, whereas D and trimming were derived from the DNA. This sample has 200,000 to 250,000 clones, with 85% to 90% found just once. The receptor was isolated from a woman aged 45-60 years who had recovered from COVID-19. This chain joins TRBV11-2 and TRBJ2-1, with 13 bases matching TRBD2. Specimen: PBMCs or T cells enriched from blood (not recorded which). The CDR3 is CASRQTSGRANRQFF. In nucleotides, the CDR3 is TGTGCCAGCAGGCAAACTAGCGGGAGGGCCAATAGGCAGTTCTTC.